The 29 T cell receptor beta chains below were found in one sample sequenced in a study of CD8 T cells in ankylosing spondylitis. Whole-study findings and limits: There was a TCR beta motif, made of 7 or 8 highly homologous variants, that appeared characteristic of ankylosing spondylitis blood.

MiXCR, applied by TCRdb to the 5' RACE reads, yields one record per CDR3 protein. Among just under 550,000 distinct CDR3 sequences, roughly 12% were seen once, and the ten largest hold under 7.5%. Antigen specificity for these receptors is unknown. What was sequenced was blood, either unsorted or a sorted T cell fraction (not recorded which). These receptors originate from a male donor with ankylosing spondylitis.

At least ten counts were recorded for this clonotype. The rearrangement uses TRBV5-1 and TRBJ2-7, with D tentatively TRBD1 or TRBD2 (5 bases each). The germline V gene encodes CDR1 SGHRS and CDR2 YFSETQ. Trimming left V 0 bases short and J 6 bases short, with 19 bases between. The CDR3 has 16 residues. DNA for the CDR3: TGCGCCAGCAGCTTGGTGGGAACGGGGCAAGTTTTCGAGCAGTACTTC. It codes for CASSLVGTGQVFEQYF.

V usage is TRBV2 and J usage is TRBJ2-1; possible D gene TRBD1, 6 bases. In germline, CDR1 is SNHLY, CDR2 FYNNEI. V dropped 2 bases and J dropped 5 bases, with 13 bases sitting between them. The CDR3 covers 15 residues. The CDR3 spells CASSERGGRDNEQFF. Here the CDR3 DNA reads TGTGCCAGCAGTGAACGAGGGGGACGGGACAATGAGCAGTTCTTC. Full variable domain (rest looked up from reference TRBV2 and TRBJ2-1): EPEVTQTPSHQVTQMGQEVILRCVPISNHLYFYWYRQILGQKVEFLVSFYNNEISEKSEIFDDQFSVERPDGSNFTLKIRSTKLEDSAMYFCASSERGGRDNEQFFGPGTRLTVL.

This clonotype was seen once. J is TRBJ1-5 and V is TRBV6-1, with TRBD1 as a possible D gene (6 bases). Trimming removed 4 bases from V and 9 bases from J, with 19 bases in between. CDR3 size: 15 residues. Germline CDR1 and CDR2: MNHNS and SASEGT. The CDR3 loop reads CASSAGGQIGLPQHF. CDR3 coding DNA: TGTGCCAGCAGTGCCGGTGGACAGATCGGCTTGCCCCAGCATTTT.

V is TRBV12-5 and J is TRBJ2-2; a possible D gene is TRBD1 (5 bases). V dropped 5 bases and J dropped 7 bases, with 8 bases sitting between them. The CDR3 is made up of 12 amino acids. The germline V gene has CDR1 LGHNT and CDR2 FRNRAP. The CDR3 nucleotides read TGTGCTAGTGGTCATGACAGCGGGGAGCTGTTTTTT. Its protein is CASGHDSGELFF.

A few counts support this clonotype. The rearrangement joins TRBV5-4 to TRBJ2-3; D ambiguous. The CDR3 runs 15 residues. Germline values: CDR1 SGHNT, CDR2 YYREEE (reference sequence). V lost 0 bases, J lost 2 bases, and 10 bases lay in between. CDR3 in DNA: TGTGCCAGCAGCTTGGATGTGGGCTCCACAGATACGCAGTATTTT. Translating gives CASSLDVGSTDTQYF. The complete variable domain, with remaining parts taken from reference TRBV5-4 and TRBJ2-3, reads ETGVTQSPTHLIKTRGQQVTLRCSSQSGHNTVSWYQQALGQGPQFIFQYYREEENGRGNFPPRFSGLQFPNYSSELNVNALELDDSALYLCASSLDVGSTDTQYFGPGTRLTVL.

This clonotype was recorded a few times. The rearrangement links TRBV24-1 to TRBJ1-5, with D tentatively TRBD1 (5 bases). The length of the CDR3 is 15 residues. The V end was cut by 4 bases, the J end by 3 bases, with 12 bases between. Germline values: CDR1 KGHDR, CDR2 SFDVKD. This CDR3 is CATSDPGTPNQPQHF. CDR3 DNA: TGTGCCACCAGTGACCCCGGGACCCCCAATCAGCCCCAGCATTTT.

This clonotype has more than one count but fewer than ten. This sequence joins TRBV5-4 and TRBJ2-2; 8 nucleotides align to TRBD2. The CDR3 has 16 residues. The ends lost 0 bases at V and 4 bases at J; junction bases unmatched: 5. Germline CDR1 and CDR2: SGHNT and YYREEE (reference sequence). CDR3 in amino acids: CASSLELAGSTGELFF. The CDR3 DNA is TGTGCCAGCAGCTTGGAGCTAGCGGGCAGCACCGGGGAGCTGTTTTTT.

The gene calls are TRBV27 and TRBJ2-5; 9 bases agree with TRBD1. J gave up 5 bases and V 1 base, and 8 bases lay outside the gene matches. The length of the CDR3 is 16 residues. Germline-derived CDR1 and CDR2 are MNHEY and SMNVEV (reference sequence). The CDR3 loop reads CASSLYVGTGRETQYF. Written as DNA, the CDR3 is TGTGCCAGCAGTTTATATGTTGGGACAGGGAGGGAGACCCAGTACTTC.

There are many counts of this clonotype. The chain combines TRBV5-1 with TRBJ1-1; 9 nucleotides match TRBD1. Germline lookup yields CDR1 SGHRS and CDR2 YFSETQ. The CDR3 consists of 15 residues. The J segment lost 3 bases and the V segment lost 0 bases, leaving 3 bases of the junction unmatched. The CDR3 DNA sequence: TGCGCCAGCAGCTTGGGGGACAGGGCCGACACTGAAGCTTTCTTT. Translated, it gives CASSLGDRADTEAFF. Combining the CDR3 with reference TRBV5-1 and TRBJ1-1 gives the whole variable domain KAGVTQTPRYLIKTRGQQVTLSCSPISGHRSVSWYQQTPGQGLQFLFEYFSETQRNKGNFPGRFSGRQFSNSRSEMNVSTLELGDSALYLCASSLGDRADTEAFFGQGTRLTVV.

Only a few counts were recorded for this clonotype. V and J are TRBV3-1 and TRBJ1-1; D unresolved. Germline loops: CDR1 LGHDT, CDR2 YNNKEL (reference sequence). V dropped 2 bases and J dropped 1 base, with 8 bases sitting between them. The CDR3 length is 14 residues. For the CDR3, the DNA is TGTGCCAGCAGCCAAACGGAACGGAACACTGAAGCTTTCTTT. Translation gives CASSQTERNTEAFF.

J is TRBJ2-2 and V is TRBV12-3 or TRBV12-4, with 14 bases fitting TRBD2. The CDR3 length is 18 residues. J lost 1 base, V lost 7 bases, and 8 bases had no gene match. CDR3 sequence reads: CASIPGLAGDLNTGELFF. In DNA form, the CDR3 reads TGTGCCAGCATCCCGGGACTAGCGGGAGACCTGAACACCGGGGAGCTGTTTTTT.

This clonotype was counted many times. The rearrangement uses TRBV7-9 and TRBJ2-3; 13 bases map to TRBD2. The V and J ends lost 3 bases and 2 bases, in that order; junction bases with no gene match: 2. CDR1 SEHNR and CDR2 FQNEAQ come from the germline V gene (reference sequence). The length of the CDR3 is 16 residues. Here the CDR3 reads CASSFGTSGTTDTQYF. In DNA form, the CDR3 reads TGTGCCAGCAGCTTTGGGACTAGCGGGACCACAGATACGCAGTATTTT.

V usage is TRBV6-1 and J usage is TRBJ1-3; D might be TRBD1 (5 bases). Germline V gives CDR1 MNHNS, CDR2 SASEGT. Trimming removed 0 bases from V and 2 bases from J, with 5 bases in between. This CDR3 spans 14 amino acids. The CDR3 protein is CASSEAGAGNTIYF. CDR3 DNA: TGTGCCAGCAGTGAAGCAGGGGCTGGAAACACCATATATTTT.

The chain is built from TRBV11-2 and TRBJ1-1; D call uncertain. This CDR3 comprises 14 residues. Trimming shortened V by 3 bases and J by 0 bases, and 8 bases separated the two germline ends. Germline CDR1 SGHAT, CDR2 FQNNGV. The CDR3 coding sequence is TGTGCCAGCAGCTTCGGAAGCATGAACACTGAAGCTTTCTTT. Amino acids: CASSFGSMNTEAFF.

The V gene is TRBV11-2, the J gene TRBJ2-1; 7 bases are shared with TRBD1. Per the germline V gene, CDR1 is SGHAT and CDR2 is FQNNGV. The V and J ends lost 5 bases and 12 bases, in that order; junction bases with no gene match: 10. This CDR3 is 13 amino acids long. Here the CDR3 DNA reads TGTGCCAGCAGCGGGGGACAGAGGCGCCTGCAGTTCTTC. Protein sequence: CASSGGQRRLQFF.

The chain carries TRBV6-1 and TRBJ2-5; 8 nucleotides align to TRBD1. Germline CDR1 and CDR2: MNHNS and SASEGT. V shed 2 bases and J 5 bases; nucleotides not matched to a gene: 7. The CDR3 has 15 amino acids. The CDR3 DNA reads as TGTGCCAGCAGTGAAATGGCAGGGGGCATTGAGACCCAGTACTTC. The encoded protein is CASSEMAGGIETQYF.

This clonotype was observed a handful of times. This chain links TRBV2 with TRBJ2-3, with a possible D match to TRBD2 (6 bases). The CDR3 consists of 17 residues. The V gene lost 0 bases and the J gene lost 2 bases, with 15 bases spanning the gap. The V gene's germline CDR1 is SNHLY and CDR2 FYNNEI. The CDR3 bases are TGTGCCAGCAGTGAAGCGCCACGGGAGTCATCCACAGATACGCAGTATTTT. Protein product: CASSEAPRESSTDTQYF.

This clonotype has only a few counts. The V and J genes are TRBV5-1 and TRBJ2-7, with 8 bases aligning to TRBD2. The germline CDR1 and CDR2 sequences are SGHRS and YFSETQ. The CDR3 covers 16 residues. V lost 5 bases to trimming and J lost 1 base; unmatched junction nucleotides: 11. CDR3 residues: CASSPQASGSSYEQYF. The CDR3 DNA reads TGCGCCAGCAGTCCACAGGCCAGCGGGAGTTCCTACGAGCAGTACTTC.

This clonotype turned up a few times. CDR3 coding DNA: TGCGCCAGCAGCTCAGGGACAGGGAGCAATTCACCCCTCCACTTT. Protein sequence: CASSSGTGSNSPLHF. The chain uses TRBV5-1 and TRBJ1-6; 9 positions agree with TRBD1. V trimming: 3 bases; J trimming: 7 bases; junction bases outside the gene matches: 5. Germline-derived CDR1 and CDR2 are SGHRS and YFSETQ. The CDR3 is 15 amino acids.

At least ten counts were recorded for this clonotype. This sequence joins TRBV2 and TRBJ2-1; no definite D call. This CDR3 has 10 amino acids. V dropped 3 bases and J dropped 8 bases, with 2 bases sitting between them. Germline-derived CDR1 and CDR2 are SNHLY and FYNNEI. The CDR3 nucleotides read TGTGCCAGCAGTGATTATGAGCAGTTCTTC. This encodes CASSDYEQFF.

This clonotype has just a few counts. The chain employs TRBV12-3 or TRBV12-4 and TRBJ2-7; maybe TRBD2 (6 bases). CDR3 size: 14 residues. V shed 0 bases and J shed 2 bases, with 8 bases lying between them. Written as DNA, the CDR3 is TGTGCCAGCAGTTTAGCCGGGAGTGCCTACGAGCAGTACTTC. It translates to CASSLAGSAYEQYF.

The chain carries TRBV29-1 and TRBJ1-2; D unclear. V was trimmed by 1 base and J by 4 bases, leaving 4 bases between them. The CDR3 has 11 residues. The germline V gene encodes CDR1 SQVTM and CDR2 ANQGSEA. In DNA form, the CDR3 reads TGCAGCGTTGAAGGGGGCTATGGCTACACCTTC. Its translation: CSVEGGYGYTF.

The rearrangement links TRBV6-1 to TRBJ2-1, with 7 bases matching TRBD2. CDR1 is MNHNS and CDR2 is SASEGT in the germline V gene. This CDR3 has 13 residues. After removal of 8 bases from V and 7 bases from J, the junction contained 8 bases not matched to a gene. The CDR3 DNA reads TGTGCCAGCCTACTAGCGAAGTTGAATGAGCAGTTCTTC. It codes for CASLLAKLNEQFF.

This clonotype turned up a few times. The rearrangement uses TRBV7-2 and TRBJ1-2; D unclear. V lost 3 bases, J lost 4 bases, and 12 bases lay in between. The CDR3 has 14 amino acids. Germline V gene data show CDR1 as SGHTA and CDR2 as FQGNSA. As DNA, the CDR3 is TGTGCCAGCAGCTTTGCTCGAGGAGGCTATGGCTACACCTTC. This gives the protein CASSFARGGYGYTF.

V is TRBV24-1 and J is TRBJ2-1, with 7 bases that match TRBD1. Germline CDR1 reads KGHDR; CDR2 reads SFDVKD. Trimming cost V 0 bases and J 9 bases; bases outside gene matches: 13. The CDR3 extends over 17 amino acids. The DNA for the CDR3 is TGTGCCACCAGTGATTTGCGGACAGGTCCCGAGGTGGTTGAGCAGTTCTTC. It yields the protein CATSDLRTGPEVVEQFF.

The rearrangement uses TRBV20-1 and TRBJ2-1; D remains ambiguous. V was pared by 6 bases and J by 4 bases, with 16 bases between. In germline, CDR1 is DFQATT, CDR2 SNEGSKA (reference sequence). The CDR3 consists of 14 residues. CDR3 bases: TGCAGTGCGTTGACAAGGTCCTCGTACAATGAGCAGTTCTTC. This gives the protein CSALTRSSYNEQFF.

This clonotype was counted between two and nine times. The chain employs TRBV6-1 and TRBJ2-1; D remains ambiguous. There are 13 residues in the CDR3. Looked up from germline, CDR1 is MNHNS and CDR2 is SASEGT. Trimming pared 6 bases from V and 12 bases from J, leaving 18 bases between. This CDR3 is CASSDLVGFLQFF. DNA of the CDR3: TGTGCCAGCAGCGACCTTGTCGGCTTCCTGCAGTTCTTC.

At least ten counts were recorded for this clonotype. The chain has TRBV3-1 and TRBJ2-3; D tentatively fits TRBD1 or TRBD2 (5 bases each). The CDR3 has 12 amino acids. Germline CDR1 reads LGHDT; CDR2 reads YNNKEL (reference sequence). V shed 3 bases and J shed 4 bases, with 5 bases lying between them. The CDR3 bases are TGTGCCAGCAGCCAGGGGGCAGATACGCAGTATTTT. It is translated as CASSQGADTQYF.

The DNA of the CDR3 is TGCAGCGTTGACCGGGGGGGGGAAGAGCAGTACTTC. Protein product: CSVDRGGEEQYF. This chain uses TRBV29-1 with TRBJ2-7, with 8 bases identical to TRBD2. The CDR3 runs 12 residues. Germline trimming cut 3 bases from V and 7 bases from J; bases unmatched to any gene: 5. CDR1 and CDR2 (germline): SQVTM, ANQGSEA.